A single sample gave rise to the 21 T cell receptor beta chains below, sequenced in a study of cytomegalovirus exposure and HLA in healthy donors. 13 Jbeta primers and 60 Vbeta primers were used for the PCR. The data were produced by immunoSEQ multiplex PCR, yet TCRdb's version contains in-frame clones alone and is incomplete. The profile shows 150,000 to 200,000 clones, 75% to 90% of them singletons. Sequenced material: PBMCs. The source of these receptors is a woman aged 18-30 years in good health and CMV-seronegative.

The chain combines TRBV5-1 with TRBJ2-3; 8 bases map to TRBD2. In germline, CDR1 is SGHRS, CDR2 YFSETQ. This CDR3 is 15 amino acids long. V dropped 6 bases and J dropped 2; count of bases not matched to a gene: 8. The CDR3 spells CASTVSGANTDTQYF. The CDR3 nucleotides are TGCGCCAGCACCGTTAGCGGGGCGAACACAGATACGCAGTATTTT.

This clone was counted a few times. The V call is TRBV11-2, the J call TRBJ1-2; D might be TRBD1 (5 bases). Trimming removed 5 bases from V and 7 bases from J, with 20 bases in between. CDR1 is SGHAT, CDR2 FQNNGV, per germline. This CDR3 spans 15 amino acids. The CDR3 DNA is TGTGCCAGCAGCCGAGGTGGTCGAACGGGGGGTGGCTACACCTTC. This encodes CASSRGGRTGGGYTF. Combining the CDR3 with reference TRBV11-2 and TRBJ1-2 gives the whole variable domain EAGVAQSPRYKIIEKRQSVAFWCNPISGHATLYWYQQILGQGPKLLIQFQNNGVVDDSQLPKDRFSAERLKGVDSTLKIQPAKLEDSAVYLCASSRGGRTGGGYTFGSGTRLTVV.

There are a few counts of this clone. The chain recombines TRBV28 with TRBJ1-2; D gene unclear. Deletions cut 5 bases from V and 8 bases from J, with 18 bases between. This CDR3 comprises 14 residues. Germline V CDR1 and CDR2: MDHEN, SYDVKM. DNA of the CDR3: TGTGCCAGCAGTGCGACCGGGATCAAGGGCGGCTACACCTTC. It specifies CASSATGIKGGYTF.

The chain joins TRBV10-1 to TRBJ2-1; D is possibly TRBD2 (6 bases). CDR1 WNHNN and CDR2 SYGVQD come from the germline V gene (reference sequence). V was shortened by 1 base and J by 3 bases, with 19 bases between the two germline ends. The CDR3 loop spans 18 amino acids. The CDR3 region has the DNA TGCGCCAGCAGTGAGTTTCCCACGTCGAGGACTATCTACAATGAGCAGTTCTTC. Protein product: CASSEFPTSRTIYNEQFF.

In nucleotides, the CDR3 is TGCGCCAGCAGTGAGTCTACAGGGGAAGCTTTCTTT. It is translated as CASSESTGEAFF. The chain links TRBV10-2 to TRBJ1-1, with D perhaps matching TRBD1 (6 bases). Germline values: CDR1 WSHSY, CDR2 SAAADI. CDR3 length equals 12 residues. The ends were cut back, 0 bases at V and 8 bases at J, with 7 bases in the middle.

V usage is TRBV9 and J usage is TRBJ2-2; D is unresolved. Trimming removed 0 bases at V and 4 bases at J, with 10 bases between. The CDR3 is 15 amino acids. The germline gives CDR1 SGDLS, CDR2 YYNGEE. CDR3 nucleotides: TGTGCCAGCAGCGTAGTGGCAGCTAGCACCGGGGAGCTGTTTTTT. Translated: CASSVVAASTGELFF.

Written as DNA, the CDR3 is TGTGCCAGCAGTTCCCCGGGACAGAGGATACACATTCAGTACTTC. This translates into CASSSPGQRIHIQYF. This chain uses TRBV28 with TRBJ2-4, with TRBD1 identical over 7 bases. CDR1 is MDHEN, CDR2 SYDVKM, per germline. The J segment lost 8 bases and the V segment lost 4 bases, leaving 11 bases of the junction unmatched. The CDR3 covers 15 residues.

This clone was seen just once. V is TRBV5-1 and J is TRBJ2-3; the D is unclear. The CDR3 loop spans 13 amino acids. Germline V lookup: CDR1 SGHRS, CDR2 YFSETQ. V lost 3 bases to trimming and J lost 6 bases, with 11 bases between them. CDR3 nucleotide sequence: TGCGCCAGCAGCTCCGTAGCCTCTGATACGCAGTATTTT. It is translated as CASSSVASDTQYF.

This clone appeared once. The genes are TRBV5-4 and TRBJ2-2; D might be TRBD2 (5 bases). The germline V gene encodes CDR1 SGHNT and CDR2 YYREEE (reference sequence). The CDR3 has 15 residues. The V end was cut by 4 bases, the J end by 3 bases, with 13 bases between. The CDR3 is CASSPQLEDTGELFF. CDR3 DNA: TGTGCCAGCAGCCCCCAGCTGGAGGACACCGGGGAGCTGTTTTTT.

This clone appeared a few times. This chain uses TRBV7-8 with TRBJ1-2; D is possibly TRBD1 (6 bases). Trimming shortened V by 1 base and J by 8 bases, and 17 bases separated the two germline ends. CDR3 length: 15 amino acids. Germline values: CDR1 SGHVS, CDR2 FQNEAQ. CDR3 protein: CASSLGAGGAEGYTF. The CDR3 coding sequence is TGTGCCAGCAGCTTAGGGGCGGGGGGCGCAGAAGGCTACACCTTC.

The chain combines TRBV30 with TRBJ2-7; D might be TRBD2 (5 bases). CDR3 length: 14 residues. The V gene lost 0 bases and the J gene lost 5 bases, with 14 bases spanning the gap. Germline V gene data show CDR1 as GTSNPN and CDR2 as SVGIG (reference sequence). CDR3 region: CAWSVLSGVHEQYF. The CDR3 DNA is TGTGCCTGGAGTGTACTCTCCGGGGTCCACGAGCAGTACTTC. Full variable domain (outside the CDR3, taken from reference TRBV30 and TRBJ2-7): SQTIHQWPATLVQPVGSPLSLECTVEGTSNPNLYWYRQAAGRGLQLLFYSVGIGQISSEVPQNLSASRPQDRQFILSSKKLLLSDSGFYLCAWSVLSGVHEQYFGPGTRLTVT.

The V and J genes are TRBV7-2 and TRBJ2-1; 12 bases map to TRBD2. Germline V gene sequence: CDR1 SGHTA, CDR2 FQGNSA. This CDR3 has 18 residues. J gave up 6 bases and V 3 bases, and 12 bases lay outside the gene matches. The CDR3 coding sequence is TGTGCCAGCAGCTTCGGGACTAGCGGGTCCCGACGGGGCAATGAGCAGTTCTTC. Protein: CASSFGTSGSRRGNEQFF.

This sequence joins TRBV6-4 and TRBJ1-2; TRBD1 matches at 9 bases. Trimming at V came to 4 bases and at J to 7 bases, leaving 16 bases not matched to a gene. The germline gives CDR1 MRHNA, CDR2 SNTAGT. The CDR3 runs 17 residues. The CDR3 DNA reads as TGTGCCAGCAGTGCTCTCCCCTCGGGACAGGGCGATGGTGGCTACACCTTC. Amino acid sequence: CASSALPSGQGDGGYTF.

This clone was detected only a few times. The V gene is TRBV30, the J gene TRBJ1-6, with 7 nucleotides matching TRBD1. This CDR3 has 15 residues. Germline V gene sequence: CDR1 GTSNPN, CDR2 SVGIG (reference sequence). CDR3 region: CATRQGSSYNSPLHF. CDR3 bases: TGTGCAACTCGACAGGGAAGCTCCTATAATTCACCCCTCCACTTT.

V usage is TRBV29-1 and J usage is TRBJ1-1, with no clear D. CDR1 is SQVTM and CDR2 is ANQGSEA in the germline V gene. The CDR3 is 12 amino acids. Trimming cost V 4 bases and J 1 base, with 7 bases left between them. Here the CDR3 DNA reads TGCAGCGTTGGAGGGAAGAACACTGAAGCTTTCTTT. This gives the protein CSVGGKNTEAFF.

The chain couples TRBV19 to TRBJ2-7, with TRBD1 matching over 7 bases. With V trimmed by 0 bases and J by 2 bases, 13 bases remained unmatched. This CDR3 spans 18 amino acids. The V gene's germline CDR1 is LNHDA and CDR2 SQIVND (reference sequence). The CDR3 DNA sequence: TGTGCCAGTAGTATAGATCGAATTGAAGGGGGCGCGCCCTACGAGCAGTACTTC. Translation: CASSIDRIEGGAPYEQYF.

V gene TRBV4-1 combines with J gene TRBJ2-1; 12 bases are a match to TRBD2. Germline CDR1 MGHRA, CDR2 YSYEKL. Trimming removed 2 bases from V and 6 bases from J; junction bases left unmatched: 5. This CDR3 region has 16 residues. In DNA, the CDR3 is TGCGCCAGCAGCCAACCCACTAGCGGGGGGAGCAATGAGCAGTTCTTC. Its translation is CASSQPTSGGSNEQFF.

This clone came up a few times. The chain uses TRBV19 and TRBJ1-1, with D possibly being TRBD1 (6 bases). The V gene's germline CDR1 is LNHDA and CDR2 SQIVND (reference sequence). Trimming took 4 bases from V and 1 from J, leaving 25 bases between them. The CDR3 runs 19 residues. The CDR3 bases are TGTGCCAGTAGTAGAAAGACAGGAAACGACACCAAAACGAACACTGAAGCTTTCTTT. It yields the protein CASSRKTGNDTKTNTEAFF.

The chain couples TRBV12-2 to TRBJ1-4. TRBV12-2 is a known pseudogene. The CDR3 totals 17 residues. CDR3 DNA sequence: TGTGCAAGTCGCTTAAGTACCGGGATCTACGGGCGCGAAAAACTGTTTTTT. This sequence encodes CASRLSTGIYGREKLFF.

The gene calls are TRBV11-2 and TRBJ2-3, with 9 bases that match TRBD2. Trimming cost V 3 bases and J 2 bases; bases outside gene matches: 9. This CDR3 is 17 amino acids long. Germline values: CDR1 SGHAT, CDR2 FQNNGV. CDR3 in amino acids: CASSFGGSGGYTDTQYF. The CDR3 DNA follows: TGTGCCAGCAGCTTTGGTGGGAGCGGGGGGTACACAGATACGCAGTATTTT.

The CDR3 sequence: CASSLGGRGQYNEQFF. The CDR3 bases are TGTGCCAGCAGCTTAGGAGGGCGGGGTCAATACAATGAGCAGTTCTTC. This chain links TRBV7-9 with TRBJ2-1, with a weak D call TRBD2 (6 bases). V gave up 1 base and J gave up 4 bases, with 14 bases separating them. Germline CDR1 is SEHNR and CDR2 is FQNEAQ (reference sequence). This CDR3 region has 16 residues.